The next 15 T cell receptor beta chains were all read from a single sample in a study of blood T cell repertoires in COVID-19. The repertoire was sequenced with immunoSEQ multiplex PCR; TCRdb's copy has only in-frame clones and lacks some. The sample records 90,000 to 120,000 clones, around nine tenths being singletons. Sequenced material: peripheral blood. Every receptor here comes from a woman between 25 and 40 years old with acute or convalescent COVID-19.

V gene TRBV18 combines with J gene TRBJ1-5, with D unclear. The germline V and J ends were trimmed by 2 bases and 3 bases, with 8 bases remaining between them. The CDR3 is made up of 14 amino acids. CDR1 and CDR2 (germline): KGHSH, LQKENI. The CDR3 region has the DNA TGTGCCAGCTCACCAGGCACCTCCAATCAGCCCCAGCATTTT. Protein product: CASSPGTSNQPQHF.

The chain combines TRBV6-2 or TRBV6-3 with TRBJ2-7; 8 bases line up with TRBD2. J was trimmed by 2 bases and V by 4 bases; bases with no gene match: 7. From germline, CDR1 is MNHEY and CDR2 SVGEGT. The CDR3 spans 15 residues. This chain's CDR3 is CASSSPTSGPYEQYF. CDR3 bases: TGTGCCAGCAGTTCCCCTACTAGCGGTCCCTACGAGCAGTACTTC.

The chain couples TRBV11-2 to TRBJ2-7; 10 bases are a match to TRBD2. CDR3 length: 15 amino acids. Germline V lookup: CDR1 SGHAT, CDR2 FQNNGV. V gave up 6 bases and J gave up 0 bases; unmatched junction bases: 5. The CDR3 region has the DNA TGTGCCAGCAGGCTACTAGCGGGACCCTCCTACGAGCAGTACTTC. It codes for CASRLLAGPSYEQYF.

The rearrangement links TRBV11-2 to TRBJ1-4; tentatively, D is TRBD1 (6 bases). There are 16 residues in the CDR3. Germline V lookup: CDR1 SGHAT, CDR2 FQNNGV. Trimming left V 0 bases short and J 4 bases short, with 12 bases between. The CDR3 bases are TGTGCCAGCAGCTTAGAATATAGACAGGATAATGAAAAACTGTTTTTT. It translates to CASSLEYRQDNEKLFF.

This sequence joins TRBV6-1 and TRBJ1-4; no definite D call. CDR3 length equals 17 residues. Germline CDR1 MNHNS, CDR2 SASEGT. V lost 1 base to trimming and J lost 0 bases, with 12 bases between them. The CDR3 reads CASSEVRLFATNEKLFF. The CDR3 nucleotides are TGTGCCAGCAGTGAAGTACGCCTATTTGCAACTAATGAAAAACTGTTTTTT.

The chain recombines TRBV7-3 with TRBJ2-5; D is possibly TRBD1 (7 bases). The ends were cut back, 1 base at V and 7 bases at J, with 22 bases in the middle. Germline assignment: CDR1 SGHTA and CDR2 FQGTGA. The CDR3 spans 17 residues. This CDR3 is CASSLNVGRGDLGTQYF. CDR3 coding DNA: TGTGCCAGCAGCTTAAACGTCGGCAGGGGGGATTTGGGGACCCAGTACTTC.

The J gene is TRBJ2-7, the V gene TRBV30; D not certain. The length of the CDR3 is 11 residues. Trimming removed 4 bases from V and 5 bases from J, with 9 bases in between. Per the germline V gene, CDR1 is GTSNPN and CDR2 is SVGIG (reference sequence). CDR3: CAWMRMNEQYF. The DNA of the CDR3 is TGTGCCTGGATGAGGATGAACGAGCAGTACTTC.

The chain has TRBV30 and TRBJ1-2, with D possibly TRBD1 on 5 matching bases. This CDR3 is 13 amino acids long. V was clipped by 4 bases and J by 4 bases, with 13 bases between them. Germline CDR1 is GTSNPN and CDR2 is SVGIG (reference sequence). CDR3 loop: CAWNPSQGYGYTF. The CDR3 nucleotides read TGTGCCTGGAATCCATCTCAGGGCTATGGCTACACCTTC.

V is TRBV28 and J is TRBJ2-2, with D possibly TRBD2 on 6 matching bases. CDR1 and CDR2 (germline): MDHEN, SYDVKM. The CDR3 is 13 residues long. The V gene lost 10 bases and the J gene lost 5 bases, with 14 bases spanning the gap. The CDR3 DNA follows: TGTGCCACAAAGGAGGGATATACCGGGGAGCTGTTTTTT. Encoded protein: CATKEGYTGELFF. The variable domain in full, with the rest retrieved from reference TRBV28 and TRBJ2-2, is DVKVTQSSRYLVKRTGEKVFLECVQDMDHENMFWYRQDPGLGLRLIYFSYDVKMKEKGDIPEGYSVSREKKERFSLILESASTNQTSMYLCATKEGYTGELFFGEGSRLTVL.

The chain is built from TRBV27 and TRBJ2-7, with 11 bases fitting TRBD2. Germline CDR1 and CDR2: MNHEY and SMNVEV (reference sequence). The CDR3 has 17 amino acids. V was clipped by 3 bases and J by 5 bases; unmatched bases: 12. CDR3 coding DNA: TGTGCCAGCAGTTTTTCGCCCGGACTAGCGGGTTCCCACGAGCAGTACTTC. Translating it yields CASSFSPGLAGSHEQYF.

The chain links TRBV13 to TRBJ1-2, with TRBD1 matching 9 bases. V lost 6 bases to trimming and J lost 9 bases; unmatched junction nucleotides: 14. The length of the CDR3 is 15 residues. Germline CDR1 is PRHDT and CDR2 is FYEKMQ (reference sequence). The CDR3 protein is CASREPGTGLNRYTF. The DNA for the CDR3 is TGTGCCAGCAGAGAACCCGGGACAGGGCTTAATCGCTACACCTTC.

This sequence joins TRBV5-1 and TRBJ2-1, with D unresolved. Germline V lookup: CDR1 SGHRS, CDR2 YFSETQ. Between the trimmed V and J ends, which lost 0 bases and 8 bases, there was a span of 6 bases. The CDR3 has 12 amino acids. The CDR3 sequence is CASSLGGYEQFF. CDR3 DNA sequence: TGCGCCAGCAGCTTGGGTGGCTATGAGCAGTTCTTC.

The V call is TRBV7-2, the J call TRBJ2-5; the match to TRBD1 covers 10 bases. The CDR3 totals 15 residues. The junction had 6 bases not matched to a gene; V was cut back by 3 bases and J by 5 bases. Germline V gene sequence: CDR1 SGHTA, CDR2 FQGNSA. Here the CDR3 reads CASSLQTGGSETQYF. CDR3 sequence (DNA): TGTGCCAGCAGCTTGCAGACAGGGGGCTCTGAGACCCAGTACTTC.

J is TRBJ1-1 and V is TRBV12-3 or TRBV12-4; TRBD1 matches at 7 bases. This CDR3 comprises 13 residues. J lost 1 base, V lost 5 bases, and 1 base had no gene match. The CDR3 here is CASSRDRNTEAFF. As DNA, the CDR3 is TGTGCCAGCAGTCGGGACAGGAACACTGAAGCTTTCTTT.

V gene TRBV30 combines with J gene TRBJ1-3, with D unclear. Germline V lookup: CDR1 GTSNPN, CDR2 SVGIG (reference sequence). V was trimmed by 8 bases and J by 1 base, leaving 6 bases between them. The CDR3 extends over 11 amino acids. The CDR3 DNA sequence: TGTGCCGGCCTGTCTGGAAACACCATATATTTT. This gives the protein CAGLSGNTIYF.